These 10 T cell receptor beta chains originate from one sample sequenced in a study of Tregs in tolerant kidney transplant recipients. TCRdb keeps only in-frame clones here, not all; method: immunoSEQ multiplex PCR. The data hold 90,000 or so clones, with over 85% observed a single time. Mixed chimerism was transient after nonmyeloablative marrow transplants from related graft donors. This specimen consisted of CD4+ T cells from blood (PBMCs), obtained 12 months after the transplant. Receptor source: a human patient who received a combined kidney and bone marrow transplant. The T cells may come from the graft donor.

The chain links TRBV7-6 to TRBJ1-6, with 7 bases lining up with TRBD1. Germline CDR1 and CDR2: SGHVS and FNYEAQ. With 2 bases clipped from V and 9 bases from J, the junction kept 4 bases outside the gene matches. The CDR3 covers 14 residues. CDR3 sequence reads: CASSLSGTASPLHF. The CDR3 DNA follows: TGTGCCAGCAGCTTATCCGGGACAGCTTCACCCCTCCACTTT.

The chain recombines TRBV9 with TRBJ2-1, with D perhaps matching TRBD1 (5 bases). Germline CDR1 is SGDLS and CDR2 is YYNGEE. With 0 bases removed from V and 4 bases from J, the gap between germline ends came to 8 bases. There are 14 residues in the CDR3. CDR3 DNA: TGTGCCAGCAGCGTAGGGACAAAGTACAATGAGCAGTTCTTC. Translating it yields CASSVGTKYNEQFF.

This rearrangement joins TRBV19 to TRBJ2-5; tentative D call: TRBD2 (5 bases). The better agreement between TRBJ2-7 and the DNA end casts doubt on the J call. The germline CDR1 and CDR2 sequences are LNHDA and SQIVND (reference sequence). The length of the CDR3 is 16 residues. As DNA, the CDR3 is TGTGCCAGTAGTGGAGGATACACGCGAATAAACTACGAGCAGTACTTC. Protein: CASSGGYTRINYEQYF.

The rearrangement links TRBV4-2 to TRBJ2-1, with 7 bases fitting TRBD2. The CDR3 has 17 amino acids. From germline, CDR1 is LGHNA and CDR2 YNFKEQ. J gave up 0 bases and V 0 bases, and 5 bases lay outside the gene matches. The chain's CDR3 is CASSQEPSGSSYNEQFF. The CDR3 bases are TGTGCCAGCAGCCAAGAGCCTAGCGGAAGCTCCTACAATGAGCAGTTCTTC.

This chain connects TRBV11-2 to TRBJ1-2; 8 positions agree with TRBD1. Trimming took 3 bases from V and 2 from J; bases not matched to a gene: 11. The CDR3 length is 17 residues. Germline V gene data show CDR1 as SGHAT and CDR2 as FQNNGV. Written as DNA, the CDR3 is TGTGCCAGCAGCTTGACAGGGGTAGTTAATCTGAACTATGGCTACACCTTC. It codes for CASSLTGVVNLNYGYTF.

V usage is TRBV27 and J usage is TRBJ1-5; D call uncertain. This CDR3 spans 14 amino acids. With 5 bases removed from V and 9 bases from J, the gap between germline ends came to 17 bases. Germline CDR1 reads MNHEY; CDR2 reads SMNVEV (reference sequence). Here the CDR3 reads CASSPIGRLRPQHF. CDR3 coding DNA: TGTGCCAGCAGTCCGATCGGGAGGTTGCGGCCCCAGCATTTT.

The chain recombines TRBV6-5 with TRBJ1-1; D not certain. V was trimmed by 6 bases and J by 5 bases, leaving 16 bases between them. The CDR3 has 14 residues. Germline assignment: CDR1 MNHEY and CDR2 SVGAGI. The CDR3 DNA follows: TGTGCCAGCAGCCTACCTGGGAGAGAAACTGAAGCTTTCTTT. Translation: CASSLPGRETEAFF.

CDR3 sequence: CASRLAGEVDTQYF. CDR3 nucleotides: TGTGCCAGCAGACTAGCGGGGGAAGTGGATACGCAGTATTTT. This chain uses TRBV10-3 with TRBJ2-3; 12 bases match TRBD2. V gave up 10 bases and J gave up 6 bases; unmatched junction bases: 8. The CDR3 is 14 amino acids. Germline CDR1 and CDR2: ENHRY and SYGVKD.

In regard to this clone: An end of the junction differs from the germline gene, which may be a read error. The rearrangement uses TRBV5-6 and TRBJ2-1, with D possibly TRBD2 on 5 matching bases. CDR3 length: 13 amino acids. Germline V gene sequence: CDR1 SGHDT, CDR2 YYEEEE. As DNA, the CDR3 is TGTGCCAGCAGCTTGCAGGCAAGGGAAACGGGGATCTTC. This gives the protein CASSLQARETGIF.

CDR3 sequence (DNA): TGCGCCAGCAGCTCGGTCTCTGGAAACACCATATATTTT. Translation gives CASSSVSGNTIYF. The chain joins TRBV5-1 to TRBJ1-3, with D uncertain. The length of the CDR3 is 13 residues. Trimming shortened V by 3 bases and J by 0 bases, and 4 bases separated the two germline ends. Germline values: CDR1 SGHRS, CDR2 YFSETQ.